This TCR beta chain was recorded in a study of T cell repertoires in cytomegalovirus infection. Study-wide context: Public TCR beta signature analysis indicated the presence of both CMV infection and matching HLA type.

V lost 1 base to trimming and J lost 6 bases, with 8 bases between them. This CDR3 contains 13 residues. The germline gives CDR1 SGHTA, CDR2 FQGNSA. TCRdb passed the reads through MiXCR, listing each CDR3 protein once. Found here are more than 85,000 distinct CDR3 sequences, 15% to 20% of them singletons; the top ten hold about 8.8%. The study's findings and limits: The ex vivo response was dominated by HLA-C-restricted CMV-specific TCR beta clonotypes. Frequencies of public TCR beta families were cumulated, and this identified carriers of CMV plus the relevant HLA.

This clonotype was observed many times. Its antigen remains unknown. The sample consisted of PBMCs. This sequence joins TRBV7-2 and TRBJ2-3; possibly TRBD1 or TRBD2 for D (6 bases each). This receptor was identified in a human donor in good health (CMV status not recorded). Some clones in this sample may be carry-over from other donors' samples. The CDR3 loop is CASSLGGADTQYF. The CDR3 DNA is TGTGCCAGCAGCTTAGGGGGGGCGGATACGCAGTATTTT.